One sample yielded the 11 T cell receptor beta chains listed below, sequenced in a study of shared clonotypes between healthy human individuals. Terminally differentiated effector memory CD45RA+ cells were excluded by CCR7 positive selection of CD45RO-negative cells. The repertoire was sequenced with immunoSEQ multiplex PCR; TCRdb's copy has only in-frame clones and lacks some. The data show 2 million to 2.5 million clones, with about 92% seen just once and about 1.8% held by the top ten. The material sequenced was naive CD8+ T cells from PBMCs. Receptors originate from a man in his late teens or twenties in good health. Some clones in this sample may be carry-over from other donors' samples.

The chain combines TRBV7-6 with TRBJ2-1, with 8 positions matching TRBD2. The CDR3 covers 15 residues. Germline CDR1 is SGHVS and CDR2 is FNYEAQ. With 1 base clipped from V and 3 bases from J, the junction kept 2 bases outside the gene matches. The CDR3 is CASSLVLAGYNEQFF. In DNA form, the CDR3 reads TGTGCCAGCAGCTTAGTCCTAGCGGGCTACAATGAGCAGTTCTTC.

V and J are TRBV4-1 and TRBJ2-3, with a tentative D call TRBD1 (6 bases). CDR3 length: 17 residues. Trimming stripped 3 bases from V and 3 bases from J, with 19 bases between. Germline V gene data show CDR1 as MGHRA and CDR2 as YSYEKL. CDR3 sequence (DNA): TGCGCCAGCAGCCATCGCACCAGGGGATTCGGGACAGATACGCAGTATTTT. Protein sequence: CASSHRTRGFGTDTQYF.

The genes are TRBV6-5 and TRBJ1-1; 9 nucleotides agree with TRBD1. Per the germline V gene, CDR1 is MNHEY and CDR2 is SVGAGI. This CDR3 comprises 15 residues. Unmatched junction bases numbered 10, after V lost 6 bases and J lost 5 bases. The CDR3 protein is CASSPGQGLGTEAFF. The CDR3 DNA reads TGTGCCAGCAGCCCGGGACAGGGCTTGGGGACTGAAGCTTTCTTT.

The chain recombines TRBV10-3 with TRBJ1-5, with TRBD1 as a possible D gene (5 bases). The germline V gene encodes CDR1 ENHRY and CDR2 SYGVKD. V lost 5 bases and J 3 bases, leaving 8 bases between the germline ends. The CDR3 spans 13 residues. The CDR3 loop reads CAISRGINQPQHF. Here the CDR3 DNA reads TGTGCCATCAGTCGGGGGATCAATCAGCCCCAGCATTTT.

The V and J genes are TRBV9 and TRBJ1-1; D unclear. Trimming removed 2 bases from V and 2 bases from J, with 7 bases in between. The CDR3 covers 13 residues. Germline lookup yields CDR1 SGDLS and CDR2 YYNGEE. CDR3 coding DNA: TGTGCCAGCAGCGTGATGTCCAACACTGAAGCTTTCTTT. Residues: CASSVMSNTEAFF.

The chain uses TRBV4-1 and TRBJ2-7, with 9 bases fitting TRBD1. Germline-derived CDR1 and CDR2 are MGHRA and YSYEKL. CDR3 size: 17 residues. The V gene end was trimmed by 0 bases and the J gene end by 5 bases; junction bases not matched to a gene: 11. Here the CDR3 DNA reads TGCGCCAGCAGCCAAGAACCTCTGGGACAGGGTATTCACGAGCAGTACTTC. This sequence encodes CASSQEPLGQGIHEQYF.

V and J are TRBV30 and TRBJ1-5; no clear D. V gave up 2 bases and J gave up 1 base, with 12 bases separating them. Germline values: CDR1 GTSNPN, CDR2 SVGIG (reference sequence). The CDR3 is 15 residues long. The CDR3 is CAWSYEGSSNQPQHF. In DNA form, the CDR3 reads TGTGCCTGGAGTTACGAGGGATCGAGCAATCAGCCCCAGCATTTT.

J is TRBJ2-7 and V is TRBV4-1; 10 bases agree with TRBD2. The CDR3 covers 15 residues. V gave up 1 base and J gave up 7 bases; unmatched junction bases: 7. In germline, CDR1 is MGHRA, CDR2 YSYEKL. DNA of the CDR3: TGCGCCAGCAGCCAAGGCCCGGGACTAGCGAAAGAGCAGTACTTC. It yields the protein CASSQGPGLAKEQYF.

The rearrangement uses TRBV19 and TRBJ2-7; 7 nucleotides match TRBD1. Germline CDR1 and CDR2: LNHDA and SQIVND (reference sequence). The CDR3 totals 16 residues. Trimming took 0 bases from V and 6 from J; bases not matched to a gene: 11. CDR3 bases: TGTGCCAGTAGTATAGATCTAGCCAGGGGGAAAGTCGAGCAGTACTTC. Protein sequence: CASSIDLARGKVEQYF.

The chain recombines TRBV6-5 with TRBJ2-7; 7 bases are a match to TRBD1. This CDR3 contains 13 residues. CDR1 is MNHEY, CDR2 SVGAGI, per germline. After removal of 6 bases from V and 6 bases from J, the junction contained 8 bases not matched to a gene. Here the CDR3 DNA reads TGTGCCAGCAGCCTTACAGGGGCCCTCGAGCAGTACTTC. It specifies CASSLTGALEQYF.

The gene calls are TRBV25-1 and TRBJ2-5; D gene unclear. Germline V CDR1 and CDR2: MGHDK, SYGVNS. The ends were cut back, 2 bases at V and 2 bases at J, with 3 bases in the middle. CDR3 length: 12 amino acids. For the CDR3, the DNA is TGTGCCAGCAGTGAAAGGCAAGAGACCCAGTACTTC. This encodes CASSERQETQYF.